These 30 T cell receptor beta chains originate from one sample sequenced in a study of T cell changes during pregnancy in multiple sclerosis. The table came from immunoSEQ multiplex PCR; TCRdb's copy has only in-frame clones and leaves some out. The profile shows around 68,000 clones, around 90% of them singletons. The sequencing used CD4+ T cells from peripheral blood mononuclear cells, collected before pregnancy. Every receptor here comes from a female donor with multiple sclerosis, enrolled in a pregnancy study.

This chain links TRBV19 with TRBJ1-1, with D possibly TRBD1 on 5 matching bases. V lost 1 base to trimming and J lost 8 bases, with 11 bases between them. This CDR3 region has 13 residues. CDR1 and CDR2 (germline): LNHDA, SQIVND (reference sequence). The CDR3 region is CASSIGQPEEAFF. In nucleotides, the CDR3 is TGTGCCAGTAGTATAGGACAGCCAGAAGAAGCTTTCTTT.

The chain is built from TRBV15 and TRBJ2-7; TRBD1 matches at 7 bases. The CDR3 runs 14 residues. V was clipped by 5 bases and J by 0 bases; unmatched bases: 4. CDR1 and CDR2 (germline): LNHNV, YYDKDF (reference sequence). The CDR3 DNA is TGTGCCACCAGCCAGACAGGGAGCTCCTACGAGCAGTACTTC. Translation: CATSQTGSSYEQYF.

V is TRBV11-2 and J is TRBJ2-5; 8 bases align to TRBD1. Per the germline V gene, CDR1 is SGHAT and CDR2 is FQNNGV. The V segment lost 4 bases and the J segment 4 bases; nucleotides outside the gene matches: 8. The CDR3 is 15 amino acids. CDR3: CASSYLTGGRETQYF. DNA of the CDR3: TGTGCCAGCAGCTACCTAACAGGGGGGCGAGAGACCCAGTACTTC.

CDR3 DNA: TGTGCCAGCAGCTTAGGAGTCGCAGATACGCAGTATTTT. Translation gives CASSLGVADTQYF. The V call is TRBV7-9, the J call TRBJ2-3; D not certain. From germline, CDR1 is SEHNR and CDR2 FQNEAQ (reference sequence). With 1 base removed from V and 4 bases from J, the gap between germline ends came to 6 bases. This CDR3 spans 13 amino acids. The variable domain in full, completed from reference TRBV7-9 and TRBJ2-3, reads DTGVSQNPRHKITKRGQNVTFRCDPISEHNRLYWYRQTLGQGPEFLTYFQNEAQLEKSRLLSDRFSAERPKGSFSTLEIQRTEQGDSAMYLCASSLGVADTQYFGPGTRLTVL.

This rearrangement joins TRBV28 to TRBJ1-5; tentatively, D is TRBD1 (6 bases). Germline V gene sequence: CDR1 MDHEN, CDR2 SYDVKM. V lost 1 base and J lost 2, with 12 bases in between. This CDR3 region has 16 residues. CDR3 loop: CASSLLGANGNQPQHF. Here the CDR3 DNA reads TGTGCCAGCAGTTTATTGGGGGCGAACGGCAATCAGCCCCAGCATTTT.

This sequence joins TRBV6-5 and TRBJ2-7; 8 nucleotides align to TRBD1. From germline, CDR1 is MNHEY and CDR2 SVGAGI. Germline trimming cut 0 bases from V and 2 bases from J; bases unmatched to any gene: 3. The CDR3 is made up of 15 amino acids. The DNA of the CDR3 is TGTGCCAGCAGTTACTCTACAGGGGGTGCCTACGAGCAGTACTTC. Amino acid sequence: CASSYSTGGAYEQYF.

The rearrangement joins TRBV18 to TRBJ1-4, with TRBD1 matching 7 bases. This CDR3 has 15 residues. After removal of 3 bases from V and 4 bases from J, the junction contained 5 bases not matched to a gene. CDR1 is KGHSH and CDR2 is LQKENI in the germline V gene. As DNA, the CDR3 is TGTGCCAGCTCACCTTCGACAGGGTATAATGAAAAACTGTTTTTT. It translates to CASSPSTGYNEKLFF.

V usage is TRBV29-1 and J usage is TRBJ2-4, with 7 bases fitting TRBD2. This CDR3 spans 15 amino acids. The germline gives CDR1 SQVTM, CDR2 ANQGSEA. V shed 1 base and J 6 bases; nucleotides not matched to a gene: 9. The CDR3 coding sequence is TGCAGCGTTGAAGTGGGCGCGGGAGTGCGAAACATTCAGTACTTC. This gives the protein CSVEVGAGVRNIQYF.

The chain uses TRBV11-1 and TRBJ1-1; maybe TRBD1 (6 bases). Trimming pared 5 bases from V and 1 base from J, leaving 14 bases between. CDR1 and CDR2 from the germline V gene are SGHAT and FQDESV (reference sequence). The CDR3 is made up of 15 amino acids. The CDR3 bases are TGTGCCAGCAGCAGGCGACAGGCCCGGAACACTGAAGCTTTCTTT. Its protein is CASSRRQARNTEAFF.

The V gene is TRBV19, the J gene TRBJ1-5, with TRBD1 identical over 8 bases. Unmatched junction bases numbered 8, after V lost 1 base and J lost 0 bases. The germline CDR1 and CDR2 sequences are LNHDA and SQIVND (reference sequence). This CDR3 has 18 amino acids. The CDR3 DNA is TGTGCCAGTAGTATAGGAGCGCAGGGGGCCTCTAGCAATCAGCCCCAGCATTTT. Its translation: CASSIGAQGASSNQPQHF.

The chain has TRBV10-3 and TRBJ1-5; 10 nucleotides match TRBD1. The germline V gene has CDR1 ENHRY and CDR2 SYGVKD. V lost 1 base, J lost 5 bases, and 8 bases stayed unmatched. This CDR3 has 17 residues. CDR3 protein: CAISEWKGQGGHQPQHF. As DNA, the CDR3 is TGTGCCATCAGTGAGTGGAAAGGACAGGGGGGCCATCAGCCCCAGCATTTT.

This chain joins TRBV29-1 and TRBJ1-3; no reliable D call. The ends were cut back, 2 bases at V and 0 bases at J, with 5 bases in the middle. The CDR3 runs 13 residues. The germline V gene has CDR1 SQVTM and CDR2 ANQGSEA. CDR3 residues: CSVELSSGNTIYF. For the CDR3, the DNA is TGCAGCGTTGAACTCAGCTCTGGAAACACCATATATTTT. Together with reference TRBV29-1 and TRBJ1-3, the CDR3 gives the full variable domain: SAVISQKPSRDICQRGTSLTIQCQVDSQVTMMFWYRQQPGQSLTLIATANQGSEATYESGFVIDKFPISRPNLTFSTLTVSNMSPEDSSIYLCSVELSSGNTIYFGEGSWLTVV.

The rearrangement links TRBV18 to TRBJ2-1; the match to TRBD1 covers 8 bases. With V trimmed by 3 bases and J by 3 bases, 1 base remained unmatched. The CDR3 length is 14 residues. Germline V gene data show CDR1 as KGHSH and CDR2 as LQKENI. The CDR3 region is CASSPDRGYNEQFF. In DNA form, the CDR3 reads TGTGCCAGCTCACCTGACAGGGGCTACAATGAGCAGTTCTTC. The variable domain in full, with the rest retrieved from reference TRBV18 and TRBJ2-1, is NAGVMQNPRHLVRRRGQEARLRCSPMKGHSHVYWYRQLPEEGLKFMVYLQKENIIDESGMPKERFSAEFPKEGPSILRIQQVVRGDSAAYFCASSPDRGYNEQFFGPGTRLTVL.

This sequence joins TRBV7-2 and TRBJ2-7; 7 nucleotides align to TRBD1. Germline V CDR1 and CDR2: SGHTA, FQGNSA. There are 15 residues in the CDR3. Trimming cost V 3 bases and J 2 bases; bases outside gene matches: 7. The CDR3 reads CASSLMDRTTYEQYF. The CDR3 DNA is TGTGCCAGCAGCTTGATGGACAGGACCACCTACGAGCAGTACTTC.

The chain recombines TRBV6-1 with TRBJ1-2; 7 bases map to TRBD1. V was pared by 5 bases and J by 5 bases, with 5 bases of the junction left unmatched. CDR3 size: 13 residues. Germline values: CDR1 MNHNS, CDR2 SASEGT. CDR3 bases: TGTGCCAGCAGTCTCCGGGACAGTTATGGCTACACCTTC. Its translation is CASSLRDSYGYTF.

This rearrangement joins TRBV6-5 to TRBJ1-2, with 8 nucleotides matching TRBD1. This CDR3 has 11 residues. With 7 bases clipped from V and 6 bases from J, the junction kept 1 base outside the gene matches. The germline CDR1 and CDR2 sequences are MNHEY and SVGAGI. This chain's CDR3 is CASTGGDGYTF. In DNA form, the CDR3 reads TGTGCCAGCACAGGGGGCGATGGCTACACCTTC.

The rearrangement links TRBV6-1 to TRBJ2-1, with D unresolved. This CDR3 spans 13 amino acids. Trimming shortened V by 4 bases and J by 4 bases, and 8 bases separated the two germline ends. Germline CDR1 and CDR2: MNHNS and SASEGT. This CDR3 is CASSAVRYNEQFF. CDR3 in DNA: TGTGCCAGCAGTGCTGTCAGATACAATGAGCAGTTCTTC.

The chain is built from TRBV6-5 and TRBJ2-3, with 14 bases identical to TRBD2. In germline, CDR1 is MNHEY, CDR2 SVGAGI. With V trimmed by 2 bases and J by 4 bases, 2 bases remained unmatched. This CDR3 spans 16 amino acids. The CDR3 DNA is TGTGCCAGCAGTTACCGGACTAGCGGGAGGTCAGATACGCAGTATTTT. It yields the protein CASSYRTSGRSDTQYF.

V and J are TRBV29-1 and TRBJ2-3; TRBD2 aligns across 9 bases. This CDR3 has 16 residues. Germline CDR1 is SQVTM and CDR2 is ANQGSEA. Trimming removed 8 bases from V and 0 bases from J; junction bases left unmatched: 12. CDR3 protein: CSINHIAGASTDTQYF. The DNA for the CDR3 is TGCAGCATCAATCATATAGCGGGGGCTAGCACAGATACGCAGTATTTT.

The rearrangement links TRBV13 to TRBJ2-3; TRBD2 agrees at 8 bases. The CDR3 length is 15 residues. J was trimmed by 2 bases and V by 5 bases; bases with no gene match: 6. Per the germline V gene, CDR1 is PRHDT and CDR2 is FYEKMQ (reference sequence). DNA of the CDR3: TGTGCCAGCAGCGGAAGGACTAGCAACACAGATACGCAGTATTTT. Amino acids: CASSGRTSNTDTQYF.

The rearrangement uses TRBV6-1 and TRBJ1-4; no definite D call. CDR3 length equals 14 residues. The germline gives CDR1 MNHNS, CDR2 SASEGT. V was clipped by 4 bases and J by 0 bases, with 6 bases between them. This CDR3 reads CASSATPTNEKLFF. The CDR3 nucleotides read TGTGCCAGCAGTGCGACTCCAACTAATGAAAAACTGTTTTTT.

The chain carries TRBV27 and TRBJ1-5; perhaps TRBD1 as D (5 bases). V gave up 5 bases and J gave up 0 bases, with 11 bases separating them. This CDR3 is 15 amino acids long. Germline V gene lookup returns CDR1 MNHEY and CDR2 SMNVEV (reference sequence). The CDR3 here is CASSRGTFSNQPQHF. The CDR3, as DNA: TGTGCCAGCAGTAGGGGAACGTTTAGCAATCAGCCCCAGCATTTT.

The chain couples TRBV21-1 to TRBJ2-7; the D call of TRBD1 is as the table states it, not checked on the DNA. TRBV21-1 is a known pseudogene. This CDR3 is 15 amino acids long. The CDR3 DNA is TGTGCCAGCAGCTACCGACAGGGATCTCCCTACGAGCAGTACTTC. It encodes CASSYRQGSPYEQYF.

The J gene is TRBJ1-1, the V gene TRBV5-1; tentatively, D is TRBD1 (5 bases). V lost 3 bases and J 0 bases, leaving 9 bases between the germline ends. Germline CDR1 and CDR2: SGHRS and YFSETQ. The CDR3 is 14 amino acids. Written as DNA, the CDR3 is TGCGCCAGCAGCTCAGACAGTATGAACACTGAAGCTTTCTTT. It encodes CASSSDSMNTEAFF.

V gene TRBV7-9 combines with J gene TRBJ1-5, with 9 nucleotides matching TRBD1. CDR1 and CDR2 from the germline V gene are SEHNR and FQNEAQ (reference sequence). The length of the CDR3 is 15 residues. The V and J ends lost 6 bases and 4 bases, in that order; junction bases with no gene match: 7. Here the CDR3 reads CASSAGTGFNQPQHF. The CDR3 nucleotides read TGTGCCAGCAGTGCCGGGACAGGGTTTAATCAGCCCCAGCATTTT.

A note on this clone: The sample contains more than one DNA sequence encoding this CDR3. The gene calls are TRBV15 and TRBJ1-6; TRBD1 agrees at 8 bases. Germline V gives CDR1 LNHNV, CDR2 YYDKDF (reference sequence). The CDR3 is 17 amino acids. Losses at the gene ends were 0 bases for V and 7 bases for J; bases not matched to a gene: 8. This CDR3 reads CATSRDPPGQENSPLHF. In DNA, the CDR3 is TGTGCCACCAGCAGAGATCCACCGGGACAGGAAAATTCACCCCTCCACTTT.

This rearrangement joins TRBV4-1 to TRBJ2-5; 9 nucleotides line up with TRBD2. The junction had 10 bases not matched to a gene; V was cut back by 0 bases and J by 5 bases. Germline V gives CDR1 MGHRA, CDR2 YSYEKL. This CDR3 spans 17 amino acids. The CDR3 region is CASSQDPRGGLGETQYF. Here the CDR3 DNA reads TGCGCCAGCAGCCAAGATCCGCGGGGGGGCCTGGGGGAGACCCAGTACTTC.

The chain is built from TRBV5-4 and TRBJ2-3, with D tentatively TRBD2 (5 bases). Germline CDR1 and CDR2: SGHNT and YYREEE (reference sequence). There are 16 residues in the CDR3. The V end lost 4 bases, the J end lost 0 bases, and 15 bases lay between the germline ends. CDR3 sequence (DNA): TGTGCCAGCAGCCCGGAGGCGGGCAGGAGCACAGATACGCAGTATTTT. Its protein product is CASSPEAGRSTDTQYF. The variable domain in full, completed from reference TRBV5-4 and TRBJ2-3, reads ETGVTQSPTHLIKTRGQQVTLRCSSQSGHNTVSWYQQALGQGPQFIFQYYREEENGRGNFPPRFSGLQFPNYSSELNVNALELDDSALYLCASSPEAGRSTDTQYFGPGTRLTVL.

The J gene is TRBJ1-6, the V gene TRBV28, with D perhaps matching TRBD1 (6 bases). The V and J ends lost 5 bases and 0 bases respectively, with 14 bases between them. The CDR3 has 17 amino acids. The germline V gene has CDR1 MDHEN and CDR2 SYDVKM. CDR3: CASSSGTPSSYNSPLHF. CDR3 nucleotide sequence: TGTGCCAGCAGTAGCGGGACACCTAGCTCCTATAATTCACCCCTCCACTTT.

This chain uses TRBV4-1 with TRBJ2-7; 10 bases match TRBD2. The V gene end was trimmed by 3 bases and the J gene end by 7 bases; junction bases not matched to a gene: 9. This CDR3 is built from 15 residues. CDR1 is MGHRA and CDR2 is YSYEKL in the germline V gene. CDR3 DNA sequence: TGCGCCAGCAGCCAGGATAGCGGGAGGTATTGGGAGCAGTACTTC. Protein: CASSQDSGRYWEQYF.